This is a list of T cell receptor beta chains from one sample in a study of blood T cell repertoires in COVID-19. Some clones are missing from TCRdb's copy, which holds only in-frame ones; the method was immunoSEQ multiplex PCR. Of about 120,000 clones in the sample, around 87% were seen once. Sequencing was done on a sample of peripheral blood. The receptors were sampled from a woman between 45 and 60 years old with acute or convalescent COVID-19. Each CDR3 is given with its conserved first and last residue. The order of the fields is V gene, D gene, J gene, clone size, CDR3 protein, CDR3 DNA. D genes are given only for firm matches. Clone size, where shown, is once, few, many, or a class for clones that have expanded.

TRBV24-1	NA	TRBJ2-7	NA	CATSDPLGPGAEQYF	TGTGCCACCAGTGATCCCTTGGGGCCAGGGGCCGAGCAGTACTTC
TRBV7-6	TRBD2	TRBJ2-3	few	CASSLVLAGSVTDTQYF	TGTGCCAGCAGCTTAGTGTTAGCGGGGTCCGTCACAGATACGCAGTATTTT
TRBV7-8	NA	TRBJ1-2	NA	CASSMGGYGYTF	TGTGCCAGCAGCATGGGGGGGTATGGCTACACCTTC
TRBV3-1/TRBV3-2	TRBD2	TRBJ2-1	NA	CASSTIAGGQVNEQFF	TGTGCCAGCAGCACGATAGCGGGGGGGCAGGTTAATGAGCAGTTCTTC
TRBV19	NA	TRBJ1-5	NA	CASSSDGGNQPQHF	TGTGCCAGTAGCTCCGACGGGGGCAATCAGCCCCAGCATTTT
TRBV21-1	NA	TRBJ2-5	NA	CASRFPSDRQQETQYF	TGTGCCAGCAGGTTCCCATCGGACAGGCAGCAAGAGACCCAGTACTTC
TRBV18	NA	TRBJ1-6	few	CASSTAGGDNSPLHF	TGTGCCAGCTCTACCGCGGGAGGCGATAATTCACCCCTCCACTTT
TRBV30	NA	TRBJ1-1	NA	CAWTKTANTEAFF	TGTGCCTGGACCAAAACAGCGAACACTGAAGCTTTCTTT
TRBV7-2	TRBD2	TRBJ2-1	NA	CASSLGLADYNEQFF	TGTGCCAGCAGCTTAGGGCTAGCGGACTACAATGAGCAGTTCTTC
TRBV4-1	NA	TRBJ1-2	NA	CASSPRQTTNYGYTF	TGCGCCAGCAGCCCACGACAAACCACTAACTATGGCTACACCTTC
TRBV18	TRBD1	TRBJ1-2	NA	CASSPSGTGYEFGYGYTF	TGTGCCAGCTCACCTTCCGGGACAGGGTACGAATTTGGGTATGGCTACACCTTC
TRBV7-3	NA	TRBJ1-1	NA	CASSSFVRVGTEAFF	TGTGCCAGCAGCTCCTTTGTCAGGGTTGGCACTGAAGCTTTCTTT
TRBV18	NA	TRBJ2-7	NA	CASSRSGAGGLYEQYF	TGTGCCAGCTCTCGATCAGGGGCCGGGGGGCTTTACGAGCAGTACTTC
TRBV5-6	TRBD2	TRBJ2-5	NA	CASSQPQGGGETQYF	TGTGCCAGCAGCCAACCCCAGGGCGGGGGGGAGACCCAGTACTTC
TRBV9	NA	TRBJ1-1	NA	CASSAPPSVTEAFF	TGTGCCAGCAGTGCCCCGCCCTCGGTCACTGAAGCTTTCTTT
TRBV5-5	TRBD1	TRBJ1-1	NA	CASSWTGPNTEAFF	TGTGCCAGCAGCTGGACAGGGCCGAACACTGAAGCTTTCTTT
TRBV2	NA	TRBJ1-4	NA	CASSEVGVRTRGKKLFF	TGTGCCAGCAGTGAAGTTGGGGTAAGGACCCGAGGGAAAAAACTGTTTTTT
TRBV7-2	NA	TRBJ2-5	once	CASSLGAGREETQYF	TGTGCCAGCAGCTTAGGGGCAGGGCGCGAAGAGACCCAGTACTTC
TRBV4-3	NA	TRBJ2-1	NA	CASSQDPAGFNEQFF	TGCGCCAGCAGCCAAGATCCGGCAGGGTTCAATGAGCAGTTCTTC
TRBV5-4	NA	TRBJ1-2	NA	CASSLPVGYGYTF	TGTGCCAGCAGCTTGCCGGTTGGCTATGGCTACACCTTC
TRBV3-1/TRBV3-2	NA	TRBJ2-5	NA	CASRGQPVVQYF	TGTGCCAGCCGCGGGCAGCCGGTAGTCCAGTACTTC
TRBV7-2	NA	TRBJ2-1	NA	CASSLGLGRGYEQFF	TGTGCCAGCAGCTTAGGGCTAGGGAGAGGGTATGAGCAGTTCTTC
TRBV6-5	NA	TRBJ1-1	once	CASRRQLNTEAFF	TGTGCCAGCCGGAGACAGCTGAACACTGAAGCTTTCTTT
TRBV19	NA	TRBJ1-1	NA	CASSRDNRNTEAFF	TGTGCCAGTAGTAGGGACAATAGGAACACTGAAGCTTTCTTT
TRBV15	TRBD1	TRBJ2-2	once	CATSRDRGGRGTGELFF	TGTGCCACCAGCAGAGATCGAGGGGGCCGGGGCACCGGGGAGCTGTTTTTT
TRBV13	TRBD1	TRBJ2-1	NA	CASSRTGVHNEQFF	TGTGCCAGCAGCAGGACAGGGGTCCACAATGAGCAGTTCTTC
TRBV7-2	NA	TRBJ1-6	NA	CASSSGSSYNSPLHF	TGTGCCAGCAGCTCGGGGAGCTCCTATAATTCACCCCTCCACTTT
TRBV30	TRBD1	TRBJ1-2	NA	CACTVGQGFLLNYGYTF	TGTGCCTGTACCGTGGGACAGGGATTTTTACTAAACTATGGCTACACCTTC
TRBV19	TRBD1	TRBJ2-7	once	CASSSNRGAGTYEQYF	TGTGCCAGTAGTAGTAACAGGGGCGCCGGTACCTACGAGCAGTACTTC
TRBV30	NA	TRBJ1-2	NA	CAWYTGGSPLTF	TGTGCCTGGTATACGGGGGGCTCACCGCTCACCTTC
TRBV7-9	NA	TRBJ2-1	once	CASSPPAGNYNEQFF	TGTGCCAGCAGCCCCCCCGCGGGAAATTACAATGAGCAGTTCTTC
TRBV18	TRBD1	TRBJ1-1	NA	CASSPRQGTNTEAFF	TGTGCCAGCTCACCAAGACAGGGGACGAACACTGAAGCTTTCTTT
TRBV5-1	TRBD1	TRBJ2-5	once	CASSMGQASQETQYF	TGCGCCAGCAGCATGGGACAGGCGTCCCAAGAGACCCAGTACTTC